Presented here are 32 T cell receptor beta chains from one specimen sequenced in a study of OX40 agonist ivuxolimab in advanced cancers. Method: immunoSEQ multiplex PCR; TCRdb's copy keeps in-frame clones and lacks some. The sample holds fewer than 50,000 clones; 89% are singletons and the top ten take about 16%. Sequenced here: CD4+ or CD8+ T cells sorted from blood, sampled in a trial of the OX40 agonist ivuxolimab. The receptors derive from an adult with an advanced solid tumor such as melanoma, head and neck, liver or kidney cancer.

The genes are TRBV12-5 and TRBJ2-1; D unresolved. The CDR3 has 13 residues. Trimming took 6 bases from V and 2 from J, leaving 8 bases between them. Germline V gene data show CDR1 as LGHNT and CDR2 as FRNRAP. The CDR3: CASGTTTYNEQFF. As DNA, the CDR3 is TGTGCTAGTGGGACGACAACCTACAATGAGCAGTTCTTC.

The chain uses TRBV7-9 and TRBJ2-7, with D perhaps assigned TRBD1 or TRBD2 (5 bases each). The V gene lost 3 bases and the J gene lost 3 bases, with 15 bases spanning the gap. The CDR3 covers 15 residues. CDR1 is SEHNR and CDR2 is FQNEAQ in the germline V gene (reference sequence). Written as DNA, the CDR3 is TGTGCCAGCAGCTTCAATGACAGAGGGTACTACGAGCAGTACTTC. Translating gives CASSFNDRGYYEQYF. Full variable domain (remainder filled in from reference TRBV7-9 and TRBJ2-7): DTGVSQNPRHKITKRGQNVTFRCDPISEHNRLYWYRQTLGQGPEFLTYFQNEAQLEKSRLLSDRFSAERPKGSFSTLEIQRTEQGDSAMYLCASSFNDRGYYEQYFGPGTRLTVT.

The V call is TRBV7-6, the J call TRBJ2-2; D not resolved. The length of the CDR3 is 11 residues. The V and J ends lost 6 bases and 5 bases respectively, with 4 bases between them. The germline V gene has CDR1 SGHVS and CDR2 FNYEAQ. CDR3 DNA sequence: TGTGCCAGCAGTTTAACCGGGGAGCTGTTTTTT. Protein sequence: CASSLTGELFF.

CDR3 in amino acids: CASRVGTGQGYEQYF. In DNA form, the CDR3 reads TGTGCCAGCAGAGTGGGGACAGGGCAAGGGTACGAGCAGTACTTC. This chain joins TRBV2 and TRBJ2-7; 9 bases are a match to TRBD1. The CDR3 is made up of 15 amino acids. The germline CDR1 and CDR2 sequences are SNHLY and FYNNEI. The V gene end was trimmed by 6 bases and the J gene end by 4 bases; junction bases not matched to a gene: 10.

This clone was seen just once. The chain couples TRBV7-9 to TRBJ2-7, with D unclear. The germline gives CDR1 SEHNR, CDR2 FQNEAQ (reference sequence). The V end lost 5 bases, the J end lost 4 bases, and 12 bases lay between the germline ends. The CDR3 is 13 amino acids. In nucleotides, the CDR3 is TGTGCCAGCAGCCCCCCGAAAAGTTACGAGCAGTACTTC. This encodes CASSPPKSYEQYF.

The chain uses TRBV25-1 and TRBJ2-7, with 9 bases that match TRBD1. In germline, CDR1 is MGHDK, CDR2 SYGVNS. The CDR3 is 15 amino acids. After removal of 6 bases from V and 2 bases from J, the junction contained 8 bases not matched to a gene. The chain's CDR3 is CASSGQGQWTYEQYF. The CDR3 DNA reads TGTGCCAGCAGCGGACAGGGGCAATGGACCTACGAGCAGTACTTC.

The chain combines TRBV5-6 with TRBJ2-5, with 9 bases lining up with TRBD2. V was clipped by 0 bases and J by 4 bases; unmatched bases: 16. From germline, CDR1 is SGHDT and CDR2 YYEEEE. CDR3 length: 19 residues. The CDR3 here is CASSLGSAGGPGLRETQYF. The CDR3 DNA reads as TGTGCCAGCAGCTTGGGTTCTGCGGGAGGGCCAGGGCTTAGAGAGACCCAGTACTTC.

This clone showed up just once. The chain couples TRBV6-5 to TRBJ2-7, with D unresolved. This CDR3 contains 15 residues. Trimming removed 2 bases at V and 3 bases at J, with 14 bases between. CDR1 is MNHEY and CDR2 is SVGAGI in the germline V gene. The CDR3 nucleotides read TGTGCCAGCAGTTACGGTACTCACATCGTCTACGAGCAGTACTTC. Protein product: CASSYGTHIVYEQYF.

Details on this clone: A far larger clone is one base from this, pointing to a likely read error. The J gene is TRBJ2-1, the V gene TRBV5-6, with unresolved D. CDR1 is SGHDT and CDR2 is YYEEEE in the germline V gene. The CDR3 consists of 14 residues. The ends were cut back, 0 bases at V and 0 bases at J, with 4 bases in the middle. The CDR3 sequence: CASSLDSSYNEQFF. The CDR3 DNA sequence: TGTGCCAGCAGCTTGGATAGCTCCTACAATGAGCAGTTCTTC.

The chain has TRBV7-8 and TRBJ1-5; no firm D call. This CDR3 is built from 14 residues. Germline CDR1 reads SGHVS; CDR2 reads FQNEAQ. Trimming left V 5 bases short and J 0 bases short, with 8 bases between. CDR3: CASSLEYSNQPQHF. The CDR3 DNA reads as TGTGCCAGCAGCCTAGAATATAGCAATCAGCCCCAGCATTTT.

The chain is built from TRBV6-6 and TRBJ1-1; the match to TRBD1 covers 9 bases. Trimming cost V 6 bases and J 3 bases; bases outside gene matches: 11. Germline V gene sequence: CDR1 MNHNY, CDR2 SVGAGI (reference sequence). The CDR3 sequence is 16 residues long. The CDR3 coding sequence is TGTGCCAGCAGGACCTTACCTAGGACAGGGGACACTGAAGCTTTCTTT. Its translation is CASRTLPRTGDTEAFF.

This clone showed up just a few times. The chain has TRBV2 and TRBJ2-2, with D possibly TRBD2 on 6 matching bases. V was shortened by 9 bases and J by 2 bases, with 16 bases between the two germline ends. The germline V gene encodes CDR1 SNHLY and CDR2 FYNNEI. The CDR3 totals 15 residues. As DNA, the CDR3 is TGTGCCAGTGGAGTGGGACTCACTAACACCGGGGAGCTGTTTTTT. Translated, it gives CASGVGLTNTGELFF.

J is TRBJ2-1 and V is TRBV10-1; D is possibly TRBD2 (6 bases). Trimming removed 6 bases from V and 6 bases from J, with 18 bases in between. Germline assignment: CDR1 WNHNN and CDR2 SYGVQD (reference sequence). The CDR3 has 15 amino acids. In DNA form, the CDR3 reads TGCGCCAGCAGCTCCGGGACTTTAGGGGCCAATGAGCAGTTCTTC. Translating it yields CASSSGTLGANEQFF.

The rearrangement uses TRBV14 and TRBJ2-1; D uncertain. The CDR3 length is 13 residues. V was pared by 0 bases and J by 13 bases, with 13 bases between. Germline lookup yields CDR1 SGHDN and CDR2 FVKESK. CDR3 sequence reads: CASSQELATNQFF. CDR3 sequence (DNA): TGTGCCAGCAGCCAAGAATTAGCCACGAACCAGTTCTTC. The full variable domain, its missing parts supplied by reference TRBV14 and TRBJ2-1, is EAGVTQFPSHSVIEKGQTVTLRCDPISGHDNLYWYRRVMGKEIKFLLHFVKESKQDESGMPNNRFLAERTGGTYSTLKVQPAELEDSGVYFCASSQELATNQFFGPGTRLTVL.

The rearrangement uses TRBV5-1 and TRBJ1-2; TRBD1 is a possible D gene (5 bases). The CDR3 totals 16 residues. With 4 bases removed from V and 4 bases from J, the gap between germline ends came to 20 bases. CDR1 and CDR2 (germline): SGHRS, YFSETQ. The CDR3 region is CASSDREGRRSYGYTF. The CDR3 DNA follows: TGCGCCAGCAGCGATCGAGAGGGACGCCGGAGCTATGGCTACACCTTC.

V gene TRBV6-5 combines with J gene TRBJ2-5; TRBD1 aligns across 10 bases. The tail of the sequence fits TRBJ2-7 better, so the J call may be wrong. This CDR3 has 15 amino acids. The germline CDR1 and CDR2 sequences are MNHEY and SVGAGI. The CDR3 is CASSPGQGVSYEQYF. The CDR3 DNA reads TGTGCCAGCAGCCCAGGACAGGGGGTGTCCTACGAGCAGTACTTC.

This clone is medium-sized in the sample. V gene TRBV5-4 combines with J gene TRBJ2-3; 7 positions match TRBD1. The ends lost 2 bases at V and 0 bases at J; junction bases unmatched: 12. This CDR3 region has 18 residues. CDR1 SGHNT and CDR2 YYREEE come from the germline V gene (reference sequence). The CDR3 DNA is TGTGCCAGCAGCTTTGAACAGGGGTCCTCCTCTAGCACAGATACGCAGTATTTT. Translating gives CASSFEQGSSSSTDTQYF.

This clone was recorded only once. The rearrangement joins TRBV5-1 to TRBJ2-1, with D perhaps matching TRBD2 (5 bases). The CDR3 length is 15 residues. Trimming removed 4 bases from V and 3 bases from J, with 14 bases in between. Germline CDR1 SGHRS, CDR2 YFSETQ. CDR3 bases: TGCGCCAGCAGCCCCATCGGGAAGTTCTACAATGAGCAGTTCTTC. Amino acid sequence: CASSPIGKFYNEQFF.

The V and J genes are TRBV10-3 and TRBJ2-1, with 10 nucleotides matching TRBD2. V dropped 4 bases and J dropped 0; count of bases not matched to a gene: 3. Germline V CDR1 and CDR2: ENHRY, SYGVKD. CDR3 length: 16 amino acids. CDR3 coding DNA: TGTGCCATCAGTGGGAGCGGGAGGGACTCCTACAATGAGCAGTTCTTC. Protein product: CAISGSGRDSYNEQFF.

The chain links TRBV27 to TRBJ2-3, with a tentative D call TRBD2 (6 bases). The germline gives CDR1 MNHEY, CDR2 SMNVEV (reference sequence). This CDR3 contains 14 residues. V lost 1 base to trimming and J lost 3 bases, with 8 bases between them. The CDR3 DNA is TGTGCCAGCAGTTTATTAGCGGAGACAGATACGCAGTATTTT. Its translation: CASSLLAETDTQYF.

CDR3 nucleotide sequence: TGTGCCAGCAGCTTAACTAGCGGGTGGTACACCGGGGAGCTGTTTTTT. Its translation is CASSLTSGWYTGELFF. The chain uses TRBV5-6 and TRBJ2-2; 9 bases match TRBD2. CDR1 SGHDT and CDR2 YYEEEE come from the germline V gene. After removal of 2 bases from V and 3 bases from J, the junction contained 5 bases not matched to a gene. This CDR3 has 16 residues.

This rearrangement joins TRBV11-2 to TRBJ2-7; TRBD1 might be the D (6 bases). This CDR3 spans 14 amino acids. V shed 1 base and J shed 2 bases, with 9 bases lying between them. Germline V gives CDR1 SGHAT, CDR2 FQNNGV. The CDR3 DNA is TGTGCCAGCAGCTTAGCATACAGGGCCTACGAGCAGTACTTC. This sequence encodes CASSLAYRAYEQYF. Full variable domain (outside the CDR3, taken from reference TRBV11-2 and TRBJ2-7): EAGVAQSPRYKIIEKRQSVAFWCNPISGHATLYWYQQILGQGPKLLIQFQNNGVVDDSQLPKDRFSAERLKGVDSTLKIQPAKLEDSAVYLCASSLAYRAYEQYFGPGTRLTVT.

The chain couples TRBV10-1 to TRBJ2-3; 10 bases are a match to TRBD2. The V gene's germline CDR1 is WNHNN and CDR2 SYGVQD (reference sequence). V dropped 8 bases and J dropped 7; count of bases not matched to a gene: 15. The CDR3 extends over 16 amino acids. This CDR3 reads CASYPPTSGERYTQYF. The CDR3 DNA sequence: TGCGCCAGCTATCCGCCCACTAGCGGGGAGAGGTATACGCAGTATTTT.

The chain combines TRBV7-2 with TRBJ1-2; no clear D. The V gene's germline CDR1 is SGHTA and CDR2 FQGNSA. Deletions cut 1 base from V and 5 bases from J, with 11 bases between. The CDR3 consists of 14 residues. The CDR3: CASSLGSGLYGYTF. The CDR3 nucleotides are TGTGCCAGCAGCTTAGGATCTGGGCTGTATGGCTACACCTTC.

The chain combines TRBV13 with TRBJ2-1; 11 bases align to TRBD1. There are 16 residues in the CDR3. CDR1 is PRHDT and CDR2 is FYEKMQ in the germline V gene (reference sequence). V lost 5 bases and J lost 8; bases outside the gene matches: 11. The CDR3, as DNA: TGTGCCAGCAGCCTTGCCGGGACAGGGGGGCGGGATGAGCAGTTCTTC. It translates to CASSLAGTGGRDEQFF.

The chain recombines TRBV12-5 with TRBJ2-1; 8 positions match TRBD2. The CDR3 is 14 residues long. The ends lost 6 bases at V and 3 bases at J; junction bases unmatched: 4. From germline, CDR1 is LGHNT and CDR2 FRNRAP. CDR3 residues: CASGSREGYNEQFF. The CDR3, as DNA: TGTGCTAGTGGGTCACGGGAGGGCTACAATGAGCAGTTCTTC.

CDR3 coding DNA: TGTGCCAGCAGCCCGTACCCCTCAGCGTCCCTTACCTACGAGCAGTACTTC. It is translated as CASSPYPSASLTYEQYF. This sequence joins TRBV11-2 and TRBJ2-7, with D unclear. The CDR3 runs 17 residues. The V end was cut by 5 bases, the J end by 2 bases, with 22 bases between. Germline CDR1 is SGHAT and CDR2 is FQNNGV.

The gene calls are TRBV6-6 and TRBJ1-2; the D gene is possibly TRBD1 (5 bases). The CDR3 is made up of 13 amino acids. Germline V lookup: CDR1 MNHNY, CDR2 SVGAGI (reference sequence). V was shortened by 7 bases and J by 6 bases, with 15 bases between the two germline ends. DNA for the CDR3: TGTGCCAGCATGGGAAGGGGAATAGATGGCTACACCTTC. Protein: CASMGRGIDGYTF.

The CDR3 here is CASSVPGLAGVSDEQYF. The CDR3 DNA reads TGCGCCAGCAGCGTTCCGGGACTAGCGGGGGTGAGCGACGAGCAGTACTTC. The chain links TRBV4-1 to TRBJ2-7; 14 bases map to TRBD2. Germline V lookup: CDR1 MGHRA, CDR2 YSYEKL. J was trimmed by 5 bases and V by 5 bases; bases with no gene match: 11. This CDR3 spans 17 amino acids.

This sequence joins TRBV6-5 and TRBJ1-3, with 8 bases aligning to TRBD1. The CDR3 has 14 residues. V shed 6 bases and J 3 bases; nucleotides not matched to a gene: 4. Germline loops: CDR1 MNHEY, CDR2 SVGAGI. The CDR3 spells CASRTDRGGNTIYF. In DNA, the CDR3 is TGTGCCAGCAGGACCGACAGGGGTGGAAACACCATATATTTT.

The CDR3 protein is CASSESNRRGEKLFF. DNA of the CDR3: TGCGCCAGCAGTGAGTCGAACAGAAGAGGGGAAAAACTGTTTTTT. The chain is built from TRBV10-1 and TRBJ1-4; D ambiguous. V lost 0 bases to trimming and J lost 8 bases, with 13 bases between them. Germline CDR1 and CDR2: WNHNN and SYGVQD (reference sequence). The CDR3 spans 15 residues.

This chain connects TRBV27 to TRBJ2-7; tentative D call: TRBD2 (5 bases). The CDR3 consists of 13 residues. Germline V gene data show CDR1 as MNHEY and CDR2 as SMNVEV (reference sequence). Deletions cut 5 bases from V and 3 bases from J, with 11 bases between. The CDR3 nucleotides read TGTGCCAGCAGTGAGGGCCTCGGCTACGAGCAGTACTTC. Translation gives CASSEGLGYEQYF.